This T cell receptor beta chain derives from a study of type 1 regulatory T cells (dated by TCRdb to about 2021). Regarding the study in general: The study characterized an in vitro protocol that generated a Tr1-enriched, alloantigen-specific CD4 T cell product named T-allo10. T-allo10 was being evaluated clinically in patients with hematological malignancies who were receiving allogeneic hematopoietic stem cell transplantation.

For sequencing, an Illumina MiSeq was employed. TCRdb applied fastp at Q25 and MiXCR to the public reads, then kept only in-frame beta chains. Rows with a matching CDR3 protein are joined into one entry that keeps the most common DNA and genes. Here the sample has roughly 65,000 distinct CDR3 sequences; roughly 49% occur a single time. The top ten clonotypes cover roughly 2.1% of the sample. Overall results and qualifications from the work: Compared with non-Tr1 cells, Tr1 cells had a narrower TCR repertoire, and the study took this difference to reflect clonal expansion driven by alloantigen.

As for this clonotype: What antigen it recognizes has not been identified. Qualities for individual bases were not recorded, and no much larger clone is one base off.

The source material was cultured non-Tr1 T cells, either the whole culture or a sorted T cell fraction (not recorded which). The cell subset or site label corresponds to: non-Tr1 population from the T-allo10 product. The origin of this receptor is a human donor in good health.

CDR3 region: CASSGASGGPDTQYF. The DNA sequence follows: TGTGCCAGTAGTGGCGCTAGCGGGGGACCAGATACGCAGTATTTT. Recombination linked TRBV19 to TRBJ2-3; 10 bases in between match TRBD2. From the cysteine through the phenylalanine, the CDR3 covers 15 amino acids. The CDR3 DNA has 45 bases and is translated from base 1. V is cut back by 5 bases and J by 4 bases, with 6 bases in the junction unmatched. Sequences LNHDA (CDR1) and SQIVND (CDR2) are obtained from the germline V gene (reference sequence). Joined to the reference TRBV19 and TRBJ2-3 proteins, this CDR3 gives the full variable domain: DGGITQSPKYLFRKEGQNVTLSCEQNLNHDAMYWYRQDPGQGLRLIYYSQIVNDFQKGDIAEGYSVSREKKESFPLTVTSAQKNPTAFYLCASSGASGGPDTQYFGPGTRLTVL.